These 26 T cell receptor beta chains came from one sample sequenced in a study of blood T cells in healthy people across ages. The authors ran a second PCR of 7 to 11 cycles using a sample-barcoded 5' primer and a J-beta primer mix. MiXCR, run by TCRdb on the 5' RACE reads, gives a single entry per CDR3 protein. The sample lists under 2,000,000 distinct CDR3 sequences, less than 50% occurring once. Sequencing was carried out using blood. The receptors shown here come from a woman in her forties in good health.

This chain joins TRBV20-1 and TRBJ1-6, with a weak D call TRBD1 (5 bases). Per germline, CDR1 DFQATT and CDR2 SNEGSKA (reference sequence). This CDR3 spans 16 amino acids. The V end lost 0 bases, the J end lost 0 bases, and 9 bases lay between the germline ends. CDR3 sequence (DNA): TGCAGTGCTAGAGATCAGCAGGGCTCCTATAATTCACCCCTCCACTTT. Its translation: CSARDQQGSYNSPLHF.

For the CDR3, the DNA is TGTGCCAGCAGCTTTAGGGGACGACAGGGAGCCTACAATGAGCAGTACTTC. The encoded protein is CASSFRGRQGAYNEQYF. The chain links TRBV11-2 to TRBJ2-7; 7 bases match TRBD1. The germline V gene has CDR1 SGHAT and CDR2 FQNNGV. The CDR3 runs to 17 residues. The ends lost 3 bases at V and 7 bases at J; junction bases unmatched: 18.

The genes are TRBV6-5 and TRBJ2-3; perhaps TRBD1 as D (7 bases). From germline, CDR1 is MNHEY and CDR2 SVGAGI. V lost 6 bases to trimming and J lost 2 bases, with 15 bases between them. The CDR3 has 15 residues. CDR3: CASSRQGGTTDTQYF. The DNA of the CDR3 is TGTGCCAGCAGCCGACAGGGCGGGACCACAGATACGCAGTATTTT.

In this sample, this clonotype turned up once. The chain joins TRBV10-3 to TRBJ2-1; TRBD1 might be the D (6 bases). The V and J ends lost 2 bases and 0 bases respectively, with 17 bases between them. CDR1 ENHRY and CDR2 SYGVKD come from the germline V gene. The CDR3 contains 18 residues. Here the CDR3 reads CAISELSQGTRSYNEQFF. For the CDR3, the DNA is TGTGCCATCAGTGAGCTTTCCCAGGGGACCCGCTCCTACAATGAGCAGTTCTTC.

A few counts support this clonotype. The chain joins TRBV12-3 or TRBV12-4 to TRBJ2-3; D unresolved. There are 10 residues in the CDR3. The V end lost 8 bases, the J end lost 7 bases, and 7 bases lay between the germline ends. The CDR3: CASFANTQYF. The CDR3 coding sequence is TGTGCCAGCTTTGCGAATACGCAGTATTTT.

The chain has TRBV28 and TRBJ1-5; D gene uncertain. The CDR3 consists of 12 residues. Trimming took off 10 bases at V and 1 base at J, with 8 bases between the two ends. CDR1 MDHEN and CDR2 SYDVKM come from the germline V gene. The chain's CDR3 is CATGVSNQPQHF. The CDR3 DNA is TGTGCCACCGGAGTAAGCAATCAGCCCCAGCATTTT.

CDR3 nucleotides: TGTGCCAGCGGCAAGGGGGACAGGGACAATCAGCCCCAGCATTTT. As protein: CASGKGDRDNQPQHF. The chain employs TRBV6-5 and TRBJ1-5; 9 bases match TRBD1. The CDR3 loop spans 15 amino acids. V gave up 8 bases and J gave up 3 bases; unmatched junction bases: 8. CDR1 MNHEY and CDR2 SVGAGI come from the germline V gene.

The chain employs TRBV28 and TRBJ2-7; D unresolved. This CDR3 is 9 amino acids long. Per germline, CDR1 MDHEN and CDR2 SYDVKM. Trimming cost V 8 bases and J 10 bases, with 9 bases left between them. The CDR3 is CASGLLQYF. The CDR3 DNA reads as TGTGCCAGCGGTCTACTCCAGTACTTC.

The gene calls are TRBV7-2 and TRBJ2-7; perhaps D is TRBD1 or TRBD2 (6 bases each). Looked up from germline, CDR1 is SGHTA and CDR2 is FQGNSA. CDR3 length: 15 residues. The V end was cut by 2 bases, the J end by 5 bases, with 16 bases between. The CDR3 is CASSLMGGLIHEQYF. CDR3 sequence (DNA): TGTGCCAGCAGCTTAATGGGGGGCTTGATACACGAGCAGTACTTC.

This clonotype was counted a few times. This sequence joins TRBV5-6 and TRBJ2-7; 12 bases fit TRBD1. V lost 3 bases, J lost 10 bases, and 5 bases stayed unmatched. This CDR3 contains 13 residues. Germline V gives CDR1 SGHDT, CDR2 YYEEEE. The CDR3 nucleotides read TGTGCCAGCAGCTGGGGACAGGGGGCTATTCAGTACTTC. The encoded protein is CASSWGQGAIQYF.

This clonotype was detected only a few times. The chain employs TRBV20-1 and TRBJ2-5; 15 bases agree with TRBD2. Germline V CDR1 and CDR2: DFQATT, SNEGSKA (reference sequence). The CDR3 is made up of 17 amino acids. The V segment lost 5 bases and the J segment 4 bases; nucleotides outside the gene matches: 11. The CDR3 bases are TGCAGTGCTTCATGGACTAGCGGGGGGGTCTCCCCAGAGACCCAGTACTTC. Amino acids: CSASWTSGGVSPETQYF.

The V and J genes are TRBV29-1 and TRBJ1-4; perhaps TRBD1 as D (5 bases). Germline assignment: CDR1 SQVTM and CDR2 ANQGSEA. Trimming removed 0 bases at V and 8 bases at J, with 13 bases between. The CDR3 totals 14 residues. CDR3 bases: TGCAGCGTTGAAGATCCGGGGGATTCAGAAAAACTGTTTTTT. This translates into CSVEDPGDSEKLFF. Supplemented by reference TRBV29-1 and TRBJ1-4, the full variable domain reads SAVISQKPSRDICQRGTSLTIQCQVDSQVTMMFWYRQQPGQSLTLIATANQGSEATYESGFVIDKFPISRPNLTFSTLTVSNMSPEDSSIYLCSVEDPGDSEKLFFGSGTQLSVL.

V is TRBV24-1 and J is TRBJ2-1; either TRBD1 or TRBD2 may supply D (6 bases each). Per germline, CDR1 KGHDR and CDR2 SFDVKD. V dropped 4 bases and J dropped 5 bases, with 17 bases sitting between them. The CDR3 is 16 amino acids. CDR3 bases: TGTGCCACCAGTGACCAACCCCGGGGGCCCGACAATGAGCAGTTCTTC. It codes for CATSDQPRGPDNEQFF.

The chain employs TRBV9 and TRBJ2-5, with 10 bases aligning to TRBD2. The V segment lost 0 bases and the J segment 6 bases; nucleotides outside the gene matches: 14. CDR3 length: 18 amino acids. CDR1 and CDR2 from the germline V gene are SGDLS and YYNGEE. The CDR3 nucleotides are TGTGCCAGCAGCGTAGAAGGTGGAACGACTAGCGGGTGGCAGACCCAGTACTTC. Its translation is CASSVEGGTTSGWQTQYF.

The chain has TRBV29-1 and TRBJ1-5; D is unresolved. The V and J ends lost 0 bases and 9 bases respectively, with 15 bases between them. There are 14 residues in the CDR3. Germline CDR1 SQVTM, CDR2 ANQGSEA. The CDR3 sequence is CSVEDAVSGRPQHF. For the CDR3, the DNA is TGCAGCGTTGAAGATGCGGTCTCCGGCCGGCCCCAGCATTTT.

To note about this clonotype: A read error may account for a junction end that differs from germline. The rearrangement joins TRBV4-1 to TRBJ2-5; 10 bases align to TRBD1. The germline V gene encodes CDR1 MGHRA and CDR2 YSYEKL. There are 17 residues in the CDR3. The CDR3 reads CAGSSPRQGAQRKTQYF. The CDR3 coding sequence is TGCGCCGGCAGCAGTCCTCGACAGGGGGCTCAAAGGAAGACCCAGTACTTC.

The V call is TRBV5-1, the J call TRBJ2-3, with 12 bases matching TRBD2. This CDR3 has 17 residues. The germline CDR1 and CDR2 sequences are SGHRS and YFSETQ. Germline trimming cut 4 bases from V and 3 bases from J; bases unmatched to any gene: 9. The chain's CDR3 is CASSRGRLAGGTDTQYF. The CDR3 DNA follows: TGCGCCAGCAGCCGGGGCCGCCTAGCGGGGGGGACAGATACGCAGTATTTT. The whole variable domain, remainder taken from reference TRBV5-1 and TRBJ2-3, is KAGVTQTPRYLIKTRGQQVTLSCSPISGHRSVSWYQQTPGQGLQFLFEYFSETQRNKGNFPGRFSGRQFSNSRSEMNVSTLELGDSALYLCASSRGRLAGGTDTQYFGPGTRLTVL.

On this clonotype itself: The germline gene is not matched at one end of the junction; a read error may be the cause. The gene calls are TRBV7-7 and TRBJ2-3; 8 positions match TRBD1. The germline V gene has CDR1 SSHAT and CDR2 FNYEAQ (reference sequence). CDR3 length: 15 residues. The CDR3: CASSLTQGASDTQYF. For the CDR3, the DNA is TGTGCTAGCAGCTTAACTCAGGGGGCCTCGGATACGCAGTATTTT. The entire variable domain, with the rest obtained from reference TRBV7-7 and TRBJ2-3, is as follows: GAGVSQSPRYKVTKRGQDVTLRCDPISSHATLYWYQQALGQGPEFLTYFNYEAQPDKSGLPSDRFSAERPEGSISTLTIQRTEQRDSAMYRCASSLTQGASDTQYFGPGTRLTVL.

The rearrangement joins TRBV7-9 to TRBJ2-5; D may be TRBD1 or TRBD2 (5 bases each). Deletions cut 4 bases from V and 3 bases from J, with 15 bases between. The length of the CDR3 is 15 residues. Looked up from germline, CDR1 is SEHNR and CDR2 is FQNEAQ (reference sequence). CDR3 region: CASSSTGTPEETQYF. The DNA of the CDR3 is TGTGCCAGCAGCTCAACCGGGACGCCCGAAGAGACCCAGTACTTC.

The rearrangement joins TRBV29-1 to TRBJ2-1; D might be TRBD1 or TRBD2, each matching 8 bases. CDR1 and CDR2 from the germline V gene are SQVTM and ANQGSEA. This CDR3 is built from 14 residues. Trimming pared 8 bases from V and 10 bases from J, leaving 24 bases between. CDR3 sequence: CSYSGTGDPYEQFF. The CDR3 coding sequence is TGCAGCTATAGCGGGACAGGTGATCCCTACGAGCAGTTCTTC.

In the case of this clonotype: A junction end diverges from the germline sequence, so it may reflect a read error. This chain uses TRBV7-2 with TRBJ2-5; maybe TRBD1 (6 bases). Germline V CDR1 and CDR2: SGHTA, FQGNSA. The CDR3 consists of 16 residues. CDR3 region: CACSLNSGASGETQYF. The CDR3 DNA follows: TGTGCCTGCAGCTTAAATTCAGGGGCATCGGGAGAGACCCAGTACTTC.

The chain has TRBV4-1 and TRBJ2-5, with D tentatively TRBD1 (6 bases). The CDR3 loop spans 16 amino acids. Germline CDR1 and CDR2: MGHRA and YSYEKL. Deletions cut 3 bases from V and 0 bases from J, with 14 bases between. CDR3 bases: TGCGCCAGCAGCCACGTGGGGGCGGAAAACCAAGAGACCCAGTACTTC. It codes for CASSHVGAENQETQYF.

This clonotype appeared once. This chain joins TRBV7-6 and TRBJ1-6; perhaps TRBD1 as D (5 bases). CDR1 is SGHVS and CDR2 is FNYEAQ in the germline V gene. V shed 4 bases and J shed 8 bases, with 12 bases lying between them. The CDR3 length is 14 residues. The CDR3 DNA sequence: TGTGCCAGCAGCTCGGGGGGGATGGATTCACCCCTCCACTTT. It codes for CASSSGGMDSPLHF. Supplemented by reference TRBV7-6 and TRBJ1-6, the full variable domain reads GAGVSQSPRYKVTKRGQDVALRCDPISGHVSLYWYRQALGQGPEFLTYFNYEAQQDKSGLPNDRFSAERPEGSISTLTIQRTEQRDSAMYRCASSSGGMDSPLHFGNGTRLTVT.

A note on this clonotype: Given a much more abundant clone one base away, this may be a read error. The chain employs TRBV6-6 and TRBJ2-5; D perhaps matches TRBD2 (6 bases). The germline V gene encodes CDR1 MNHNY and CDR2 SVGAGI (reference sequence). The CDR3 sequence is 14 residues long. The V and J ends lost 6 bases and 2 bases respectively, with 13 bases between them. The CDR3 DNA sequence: TGTGCCAGCAGGTACGGAGGGGAGCAAGAGACCCAGTACTTC. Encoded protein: CASRYGGEQETQYF.

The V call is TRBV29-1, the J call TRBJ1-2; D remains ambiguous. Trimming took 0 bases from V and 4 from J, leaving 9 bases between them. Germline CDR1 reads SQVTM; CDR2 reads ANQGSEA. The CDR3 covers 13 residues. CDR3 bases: TGCAGCGTTGAAGATAGACTGGTCTATGGCTACACCTTC. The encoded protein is CSVEDRLVYGYTF.

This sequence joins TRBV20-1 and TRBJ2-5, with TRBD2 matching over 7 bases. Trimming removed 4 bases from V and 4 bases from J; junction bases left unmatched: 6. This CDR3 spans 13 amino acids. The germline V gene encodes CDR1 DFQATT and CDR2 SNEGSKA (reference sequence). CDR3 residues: CSANLLARETQYF. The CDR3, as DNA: TGCAGTGCTAATCTACTAGCGCGAGAGACCCAGTACTTC.